The 22 T cell receptor beta chains in this list originate from one sample, sequenced in a study of identical twins. TCRdb passed the 5' RACE reads through MiXCR, listing each CDR3 protein once. Among around 670,000 distinct CDR3 sequences, roughly 6.2% were seen once, and the ten largest hold around 1.9%. Material: naive T cells sorted from blood. These receptor sequences come from a man aged 18 to 35 in good health.

This clonotype occurred a few times. J is TRBJ2-6 and V is TRBV18, with a tentative D call TRBD1 (6 bases). The V gene's germline CDR1 is KGHSH and CDR2 LQKENI. The CDR3 runs 15 residues. V was trimmed by 1 base and J by 4 bases, leaving 8 bases between them. The CDR3 region has the DNA TGTGCCAGCTCACCACTGGGGGCCGGGGCCAACGTCCTGACTTTC. Protein product: CASSPLGAGANVLTF.

This clonotype was picked up many times. The CDR3 coding sequence is TGTGCCAGCAGCTATCAGGGGACAGGGACTTTTCAGCCCCAGCATTTT. Translation: CASSYQGTGTFQPQHF. This chain joins TRBV12-3 or TRBV12-4 and TRBJ1-5; 9 bases agree with TRBD1. J gave up 6 bases and V 6 bases, and 12 bases lay outside the gene matches. The CDR3 consists of 16 residues.

This clonotype was seen only once. This clone may be a read error of a much larger clone one base away. The chain combines TRBV6-1 with TRBJ2-1; D gene unclear. CDR1 and CDR2 (germline): MNHNS, SASEGT. The CDR3 covers 13 residues. The CDR3 nucleotides are TGTGCCAGCGGCCTGGCTCCGAGTAATGTGCAGTTCTTC. Translated, it gives CASGLAPSNVQFF.

At least ten counts were recorded for this clonotype. This chain connects TRBV29-1 to TRBJ2-3; D possibly corresponds to TRBD2 (5 bases). Germline lookup yields CDR1 SQVTM and CDR2 ANQGSEA. V was clipped by 4 bases and J by 0 bases, with 8 bases between them. CDR3 length: 13 residues. CDR3 nucleotide sequence: TGCAGCGTTGGGGAGAGAAGCACAGATACGCAGTATTTT. As protein: CSVGERSTDTQYF.

In its sample, this clonotype was seen many times. V is TRBV28 and J is TRBJ2-5, with 7 nucleotides matching TRBD2. CDR1 and CDR2 (germline): MDHEN, SYDVKM. This CDR3 has 15 amino acids. The V gene end was trimmed by 4 bases and the J gene end by 4 bases; junction bases not matched to a gene: 9. In nucleotides, the CDR3 is TGTGCCAGCAGTTGGCGCGGGGGAAAGGGAGAGACCCAGTACTTC. It encodes CASSWRGGKGETQYF.

The chain carries TRBV6-5 and TRBJ2-1; no clear D. V was shortened by 7 bases and J by 6 bases, with 10 bases between the two germline ends. Germline V gives CDR1 MNHEY, CDR2 SVGAGI. CDR3 length: 12 amino acids. The CDR3: CASTGWGNEQFF. CDR3 nucleotides: TGTGCCAGCACTGGGTGGGGCAATGAGCAGTTCTTC.

In its sample, this clonotype was seen many times. The chain is built from TRBV5-6 and TRBJ2-1; a weak D match, TRBD2 (6 bases). The CDR3 spans 13 residues. With 4 bases removed from V and 5 bases from J, the gap between germline ends came to 10 bases. Germline V gene data show CDR1 as SGHDT and CDR2 as YYEEEE. The CDR3 loop is CASSPGSDNEQFF. In DNA form, the CDR3 reads TGTGCCAGCAGCCCCGGGAGTGACAATGAGCAGTTCTTC.

The chain couples TRBV20-1 to TRBJ2-7; perhaps TRBD2 as D (5 bases). The CDR3 runs 12 residues. Germline V gene sequence: CDR1 DFQATT, CDR2 SNEGSKA (reference sequence). V dropped 4 bases and J dropped 2 bases, with 9 bases sitting between them. The CDR3 DNA reads as TGCAGTGCTACCGGGAACGCCTACGAGCAGTACTTC. This sequence encodes CSATGNAYEQYF.

This clonotype turned up a few times. The CDR3 protein is CASSLIGRGLLNTEAFF. CDR3 in DNA: TGTGCCAGCAGTTTAATCGGCAGGGGGCTCCTGAACACTGAAGCTTTCTTT. V gene TRBV28 combines with J gene TRBJ1-1; 8 nucleotides line up with TRBD1. Germline CDR1 MDHEN, CDR2 SYDVKM. Germline trimming cut 2 bases from V and 0 bases from J; bases unmatched to any gene: 8. This CDR3 comprises 17 residues. The whole variable domain, filled in from reference TRBV28 and TRBJ1-1, reads DVKVTQSSRYLVKRTGEKVFLECVQDMDHENMFWYRQDPGLGLRLIYFSYDVKMKEKGDIPEGYSVSREKKERFSLILESASTNQTSMYLCASSLIGRGLLNTEAFFGQGTRLTVV.

This clonotype was counted between two and nine times. The gene calls are TRBV7-9 and TRBJ2-1, with a weak D call TRBD2 (5 bases). This CDR3 is built from 14 residues. Trimming stripped 4 bases from V and 8 bases from J, with 15 bases between. Germline CDR1 SEHNR, CDR2 FQNEAQ (reference sequence). The CDR3 DNA is TGTGCCAGCAGCTCAGGACTCGTCGTGGATGAGCAGTTCTTC. Encoded protein: CASSSGLVVDEQFF.

This clonotype was counted only a few times. The V gene is TRBV7-2, the J gene TRBJ2-5; D gene ambiguous. CDR1 SGHTA and CDR2 FQGNSA come from the germline V gene. The CDR3 is made up of 14 amino acids. Trimming left V 4 bases short and J 5 bases short, with 14 bases between. The CDR3 DNA is TGTGCCAGCAGCTCCCCGCCTTTGGGGGAGACCCAGTACTTC. It yields the protein CASSSPPLGETQYF.

In this sample, this clonotype turned up many times. The chain recombines TRBV5-1 with TRBJ2-1; 9 positions match TRBD2. V was pared by 2 bases and J by 9 bases, with 6 bases of the junction left unmatched. Germline V gives CDR1 SGHRS, CDR2 YFSETQ. CDR3 size: 14 residues. The CDR3 protein is CASSLGSGSGEQFF. CDR3 sequence (DNA): TGCGCCAGCAGCTTAGGTAGCGGGAGCGGTGAGCAGTTCTTC.

V is TRBV27 and J is TRBJ2-3, with 13 positions matching TRBD2. This CDR3 is built from 16 residues. The junction had 6 bases not matched to a gene; V was cut back by 2 bases and J by 7 bases. Germline V gene sequence: CDR1 MNHEY, CDR2 SMNVEV (reference sequence). CDR3 DNA: TGTGCCAGCAGTTTAACTAGCGGGAGGGTGTCTCATACGCAGTATTTT. Translating it yields CASSLTSGRVSHTQYF.

The chain is built from TRBV11-2 and TRBJ2-3; no firm D call. CDR1 and CDR2 from the germline V gene are SGHAT and FQNNGV. This CDR3 has 14 amino acids. V shed 5 bases and J shed 3 bases, with 12 bases lying between them. The CDR3 DNA sequence: TGTGCCAGCAGCGCCCTAAGAGGAACAGATACGCAGTATTTT. This encodes CASSALRGTDTQYF.

Only a few counts were recorded for this clonotype. This chain uses TRBV5-1 with TRBJ1-3, with D perhaps TRBD1 (5 bases). CDR1 is SGHRS, CDR2 YFSETQ, per germline. V lost 4 bases to trimming and J lost 3 bases, with 17 bases between them. The CDR3 covers 16 residues. CDR3 in DNA: TGCGCCAGCAGCCACCGGGACTTCAACGGTGGAAACACCATATATTTT. Its translation: CASSHRDFNGGNTIYF.

This clonotype was seen many times. The V and J genes are TRBV7-9 and TRBJ1-2, with 7 bases aligning to TRBD1. J gave up 4 bases and V 5 bases, and 13 bases lay outside the gene matches. The CDR3 is 16 amino acids. Germline V gene sequence: CDR1 SEHNR, CDR2 FQNEAQ (reference sequence). The CDR3 here is CASSLVAPRGSYGYTF. The CDR3, as DNA: TGTGCCAGCAGCCTAGTAGCGCCCAGGGGGTCCTATGGCTACACCTTC.

This clonotype was detected many times. The J gene is TRBJ1-3, the V gene TRBV12-3 or TRBV12-4, with TRBD1 identical over 7 bases. This CDR3 is 13 amino acids long. After removal of 7 bases from V and 1 base from J, the junction contained 1 base not matched to a gene. The CDR3 region has the DNA TGTGCCAGCAACAGGGGTTCTGGAAACACCATATATTTT. Translating gives CASNRGSGNTIYF.

This clonotype has at least ten counts. The chain is built from TRBV6-5 and TRBJ2-2; 7 bases agree with TRBD2. This CDR3 has 15 amino acids. Trimming cost V 3 bases and J 3 bases; bases outside gene matches: 4. The germline gives CDR1 MNHEY, CDR2 SVGAGI. The CDR3 coding sequence is TGTGCCAGCAGTTATGGGGGGGTTGACACCGGGGAGCTGTTTTTT. Encoded protein: CASSYGGVDTGELFF.

At least ten counts were recorded for this clonotype. The genes are TRBV10-3 and TRBJ1-6, with TRBD1 matching over 7 bases. V was pared by 5 bases and J by 6 bases, with 7 bases of the junction left unmatched. CDR1 and CDR2 from the germline V gene are ENHRY and SYGVKD. CDR3 length: 15 residues. CDR3 amino acids: CAISPDRSGNSPLHF. In DNA form, the CDR3 reads TGTGCCATCAGTCCGGACAGGTCGGGTAATTCACCCCTCCACTTT.

This clonotype was seen repeatedly, ten times or more. The CDR3 bases are TGCGCCAGCAGCGCACTCCAACTAGGGGACGGCACAGATACGCAGTATTTT. It is translated as CASSALQLGDGTDTQYF. V is TRBV5-1 and J is TRBJ2-3, with D perhaps being TRBD1 or TRBD2 (5 bases each). Germline loops: CDR1 SGHRS, CDR2 YFSETQ. The CDR3 has 17 residues. V was trimmed by 4 bases and J by 1 base, leaving 19 bases between them.

This chain links TRBV6-5 with TRBJ1-5; 9 bases are shared with TRBD1. J gave up 1 base and V 0 bases, and 7 bases lay outside the gene matches. This CDR3 is built from 18 residues. Per germline, CDR1 MNHEY and CDR2 SVGAGI. CDR3 loop: CASSYSWDRAMSNQPQHF. CDR3 in DNA: TGTGCCAGCAGTTACTCCTGGGACAGGGCAATGAGCAATCAGCCCCAGCATTTT.

The gene calls are TRBV7-9 and TRBJ2-3; D is possibly TRBD2 (5 bases). V shed 8 bases and J shed 0 bases, with 15 bases lying between them. Germline CDR1 SEHNR, CDR2 FQNEAQ (reference sequence). CDR3 length: 15 residues. CDR3 sequence reads: CASLSTGGSTDTQYF. The CDR3 coding sequence is TGTGCCAGCCTTTCTACTGGCGGGAGCACAGATACGCAGTATTTT.